This T cell receptor (beta chain) was sequenced in a study of blood T cell repertoires in COVID-19. Turning to the study itself: The United States, Italy and Spain provided the acute and convalescent COVID-19 samples. Nucleic acid was either cDNA or gDNA, and it came from T cells, B-cell-depleted T cells, or PBMCs.

Original processing notes: Estimated nucleated cell counts came from reference gene primer amplification. TCRdb keeps only in-frame clones here, not all; method: immunoSEQ multiplex PCR. Clone size and V and J calls were adopted from that table, with D and trimming inferred from the DNA. This sample has 89,000 or so clones, with roughly 84% found just once. This CDR3 has 17 amino acids. Trimming at V came to 2 bases and at J to 6 bases, leaving 10 bases not matched to a gene. This clone showed up just once. V gene TRBV23-1 combines with J gene TRBJ1-6; 7 bases are a match to TRBD1. Being an ORF, TRBV23-1 has a function that is uncertain. Input material: peripheral blood. This TCR came from a human donor in a cohort sampled during active COVID-19. CDR3 amino acids: CASSQNFRQGGNSPLHF. The CDR3 bases are TGCGCCAGCAGTCAAAATTTTCGACAGGGTGGTAATTCACCCCTCCACTTT.